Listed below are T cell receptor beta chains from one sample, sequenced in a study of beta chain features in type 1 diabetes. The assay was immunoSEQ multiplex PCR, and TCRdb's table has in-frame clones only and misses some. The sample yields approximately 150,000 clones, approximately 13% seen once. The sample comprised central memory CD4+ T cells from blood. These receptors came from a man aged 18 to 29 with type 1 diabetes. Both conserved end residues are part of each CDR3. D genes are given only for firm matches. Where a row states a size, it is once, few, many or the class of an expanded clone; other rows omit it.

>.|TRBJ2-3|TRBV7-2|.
CASSLMRADTQYF
TGTGCCAGCAGCTTAATGAGGGCAGATACGCAGTATTTT
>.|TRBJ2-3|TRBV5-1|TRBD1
CATRTGAQIEDTQYF
TGCGCCACTCGAACAGGGGCTCAGATTGAGGATACGCAGTATTTT
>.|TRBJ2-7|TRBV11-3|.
CASSLYREQYF
TGTGCCAGCAGCTTATACAGGGAGCAGTACTTC
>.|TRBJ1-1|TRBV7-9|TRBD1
CASSPGTGKNTEAFF
TGTGCCAGCAGCCCAGGGACAGGGAAGAACACTGAAGCTTTCTTT
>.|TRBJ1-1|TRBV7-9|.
CASSVQGNTEAFF
TGTGCCAGCAGCGTTCAGGGGAACACTGAAGCTTTCTTT
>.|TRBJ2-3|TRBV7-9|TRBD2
CASSFSGASDTQYF
TGTGCCAGCAGCTTTAGCGGGGCCTCAGATACGCAGTATTTT
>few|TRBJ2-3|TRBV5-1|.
CASSLEGDTQYF
TGCGCCAGCAGCTTGGAGGGAGATACGCAGTATTTT
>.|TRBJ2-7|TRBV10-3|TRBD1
CAISEPRQGGYEQYF
TGTGCCATCAGTGAGCCGAGACAGGGCGGGTACGAGCAGTACTTC
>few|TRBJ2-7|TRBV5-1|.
CASSLTPGIEGEQYF
TGCGCCAGCAGCTTGACCCCAGGGATAGAAGGCGAGCAGTACTTC
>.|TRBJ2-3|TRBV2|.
CATRRQPEDTQYF
TGTGCCACCAGGCGGCAGCCCGAAGATACGCAGTATTTT
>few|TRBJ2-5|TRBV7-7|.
CASSLAGGLQETQYF
TGTGCCAGCAGCTTAGCGGGGGGACTCCAAGAGACCCAGTACTTC
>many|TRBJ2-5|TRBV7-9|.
CASSPGPGETQYF
TGTGCCAGCAGCCCCGGCCCGGGAGAGACCCAGTACTTC
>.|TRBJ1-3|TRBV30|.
CAWTLTGSGNTIYF
TGTGCCTGGACCCTGACAGGCTCTGGAAACACCATATATTTT
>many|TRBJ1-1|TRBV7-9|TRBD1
CASSHRTGQPNTEAFF
TGTGCCAGCAGCCATAGGACAGGGCAACCGAACACTGAAGCTTTCTTT
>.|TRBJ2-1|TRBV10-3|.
CASGKTVYNEQFF
TGTGCCAGCGGCAAGACAGTGTACAATGAGCAGTTCTTC
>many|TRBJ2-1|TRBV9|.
CASSSIWARDAEQFF
TGTGCCAGCAGCTCCATATGGGCGAGGGACGCTGAGCAGTTCTTC
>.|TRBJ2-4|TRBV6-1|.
CASSEAVAGAKNIQYF
TGTGCCAGCAGTGAAGCCGTCGCAGGGGCCAAAAACATTCAGTACTTC
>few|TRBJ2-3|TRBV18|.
CASSPLTGMGTDTQYF
TGTGCCAGCTCACCACTAACAGGGATGGGGACAGATACGCAGTATTTT
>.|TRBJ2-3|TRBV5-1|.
CASSLRDPTSTDTQYF
TGCGCCAGCAGCCTCCGGGACCCCACTAGCACAGATACGCAGTATTTT
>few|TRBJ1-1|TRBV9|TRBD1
CASSVGPDRGSEAFF
TGTGCCAGCAGCGTAGGACCCGACAGGGGTAGTGAAGCTTTCTTT
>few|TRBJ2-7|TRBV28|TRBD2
CASTTSGGAGEQYF
TGTGCCAGCACCACCAGCGGGGGGGCAGGCGAGCAGTACTTC
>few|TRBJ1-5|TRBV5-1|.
CASSLGTGNSNQPQHF
TGCGCCAGCAGCTTGGGAACAGGCAATAGCAATCAGCCCCAGCATTTT
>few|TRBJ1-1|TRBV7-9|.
CASSFGVSEAFF
TGTGCCAGCAGCTTCGGGGTTTCTGAAGCTTTCTTT
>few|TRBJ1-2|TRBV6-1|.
CASSAMAGTDYGYTF
TGTGCCAGCAGTGCCATGGCCGGGACGGACTATGGCTACACCTTC
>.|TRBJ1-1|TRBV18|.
CASSPVNGNTEAFF
TGTGCCAGCTCACCAGTTAACGGGAACACTGAAGCTTTCTTT
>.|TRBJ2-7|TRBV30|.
CAWSVTRGYEQYF
TGTGCCTGGAGTGTTACGCGGGGCTACGAGCAGTACTTC
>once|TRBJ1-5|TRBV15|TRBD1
CATSSLRDSRDAQHF
TGTGCCACCAGCAGCCTCCGGGACAGCCGGGACGCCCAGCATTTT
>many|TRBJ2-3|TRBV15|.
CATSRDDRVSTDTQYF
TGTGCCACCAGCAGAGATGACCGGGTCAGCACAGATACGCAGTATTTT
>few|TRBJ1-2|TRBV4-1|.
CASAPGGYLYGYTF
TGCGCCAGCGCCCCGGGGGGCTACCTCTATGGCTACACCTTC
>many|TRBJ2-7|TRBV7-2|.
CASSYLVGYEQYF
TGTGCCAGCAGCTACCTTGTCGGCTACGAGCAGTACTTC
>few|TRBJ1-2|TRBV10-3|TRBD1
CAISPGGGNYGYTF
TGTGCCATCAGCCCAGGGGGAGGTAACTATGGCTACACCTTC
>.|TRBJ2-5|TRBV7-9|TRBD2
CASSTGLAGDQETQYF
TGTGCCAGCAGCACGGGACTAGCGGGGGACCAAGAGACCCAGTACTTC
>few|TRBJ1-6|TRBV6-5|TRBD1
CASSSRDRGNSPLHF
TGTGCCAGCAGTTCTCGGGACAGGGGAAATTCACCCCTCCACTTT
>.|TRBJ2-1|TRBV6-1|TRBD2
CAVTGGAEQFF
TGTGCCGTAACGGGGGGGGCCGAGCAGTTCTTC
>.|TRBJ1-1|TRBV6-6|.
CASSQGTEGLAFF
TGTGCCAGCAGTCAAGGGACGGAAGGTTTGGCTTTCTTT
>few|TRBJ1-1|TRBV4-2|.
CASSLSTGSGNTEAFF
TGTGCCAGCAGTCTCTCAACCGGGTCTGGGAACACTGAAGCTTTCTTT
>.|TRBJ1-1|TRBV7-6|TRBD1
CASSLEGTGNTEAFF
TGTGCCAGCAGCCTAGAGGGGACAGGGAACACTGAAGCTTTCTTT
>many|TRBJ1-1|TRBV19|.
CAGILQAFF
TGTGCCGGAATCTTACAAGCTTTCTTT
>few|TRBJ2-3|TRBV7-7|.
CASSPGTAGRDTQYF
TGTGCTAGCAGCCCTGGGACAGCGGGGAGAGATACGCAGTATTTT
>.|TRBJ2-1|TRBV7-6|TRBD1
CASSPRQGSYNEQFF
TGTGCCAGCAGCCCGCGACAGGGTTCCTACAATGAGCAGTTCTTC
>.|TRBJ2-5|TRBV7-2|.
CASSLVGAAQETQYF
TGTGCCAGCAGCTTAGTCGGGGCAGCTCAAGAGACCCAGTACTTC
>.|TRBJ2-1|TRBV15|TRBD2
CATGSGGQYNEQFF
TGTGCCACCGGGAGCGGGGGGCAGTACAATGAGCAGTTCTTC
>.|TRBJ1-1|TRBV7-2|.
CASSSTSSPNTEAFF
TGTGCCAGCAGCTCGACGAGTTCTCCGAACACTGAAGCTTTCTTT
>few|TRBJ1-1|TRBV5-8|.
CASSFISSTEAFF
TGTGCCAGCAGCTTCATTTCGTCCACTGAAGCTTTCTTT
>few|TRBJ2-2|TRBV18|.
CASSGTANTGELFF
TGTGCCAGCTCAGGAACAGCGAACACCGGGGAGCTGTTTTTT
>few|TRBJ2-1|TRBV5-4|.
CASSSGGGTYNEQFF
TGTGCCAGCAGCTCCGGAGGAGGGACCTACAATGAGCAGTTCTTC
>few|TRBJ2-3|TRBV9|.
CASSVAEEDTQYF
TGTGCCAGCAGCGTAGCTGAAGAAGATACGCAGTATTTT
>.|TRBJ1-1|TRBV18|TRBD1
CASSPSTGRGNTEAFF
TGTGCCAGCTCACCTTCGACAGGGAGGGGAAACACTGAAGCTTTCTTT
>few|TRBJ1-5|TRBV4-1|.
CASSQDVGPGQPQHF
TGCGCCAGCAGCCAAGATGTGGGGCCGGGTCAGCCCCAGCATTTT
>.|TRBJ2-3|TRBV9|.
CASSVTRMGTDTQYF
TGTGCCAGCAGCGTCACTAGGATGGGTACAGATACGCAGTATTTT
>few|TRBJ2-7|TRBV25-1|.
CASSEGHRTYEQYF
TGTGCCAGCAGTGAGGGACACCGTACCTACGAGCAGTACTTC